This entry concerns a single T cell receptor beta chain. Antigen specificity is unknown. Using immunoSEQ multiplex PCR, the repertoire was profiled, and TCRdb retains in-frame clones only, with some absent. The sample comprises 400,000 to 500,000 clones, 88% of which are singletons, and 3.6% rests with the top ten. V lost 1 base and J lost 4, with 17 bases in between. Looked up from germline, CDR1 is SGHVS and CDR2 is FQNEAQ. The CDR3 covers 17 residues. Treatment here: 15 to 20 received Ad26.COV2.S at low or high dose, single or two shots; 5 received placebo; per-sample allocation not given. Following the first vaccine or placebo injection, samples were taken on day 63. The sample is drawn from a study of Ad26.COV2.S vaccination and SARS-CoV-2 variants. Study details: Ad26.COV2.S, an intramuscular injection, was given once or twice 56 days apart. Whole-study results and caveats: An underestimation of total T cell responses may have resulted from the TCR breadth and depth analyses.

This TCR was recovered from a person between 18 and 59 years old who received the Ad26.COV2.S COVID-19 vaccine or a placebo. The chain has TRBV7-8 and TRBJ2-1; D perhaps matches TRBD1 (6 bases). Sequencing used peripheral blood, obtained in a trial of Ad26.COV2.S vaccine versus placebo. CDR3 region: CASSLVAGTLRYNEQFF. The CDR3 bases are TGTGCCAGCAGCTTAGTAGCCGGGACACTAAGGTACAATGAGCAGTTCTTC.